The 21 T cell receptor beta chains listed next were all sequenced from one sample in a study of T-cell reconstitution after alpha-beta-depleted transplantation in children. Using unique molecular identifiers, the investigators prepared the TCRbeta library. TCRdb passed the PCR reads through MiXCR, listing each CDR3 protein once. Of roughly 400,000 distinct CDR3 sequences listed, roughly 22% are singletons. Sequencing used PBMCs from the stem cell graft donor, obtained from the stem cell graft. Receptors were obtained from a human donor who donated a stem cell graft to a child with acute myeloid leukemia.

This rearrangement joins TRBV20-1 to TRBJ1-1; D is possibly TRBD1 (5 bases). The CDR3 spans 13 residues. Germline CDR1 and CDR2: DFQATT and SNEGSKA (reference sequence). V lost 3 bases, J lost 0 bases, and 8 bases lay in between. In DNA, the CDR3 is TGCAGTGCTAGTCCAGGGATGAACACTGAAGCTTTCTTT. Encoded protein: CSASPGMNTEAFF.

The chain couples TRBV19 to TRBJ1-2; D gene ambiguous. V gave up 6 bases and J gave up 8 bases, with 7 bases separating them. The CDR3 totals 10 residues. The germline V gene has CDR1 LNHDA and CDR2 SQIVND (reference sequence). The CDR3 bases are TGTGCCAGTAGGCAGCGGGGCTACACCTTC. This codes for CASRQRGYTF.

This sequence joins TRBV3-1 and TRBJ2-3; D is perhaps TRBD2 (5 bases). This CDR3 region has 18 residues. V lost 3 bases, J lost 2 bases, and 21 bases lay in between. Germline V gene lookup returns CDR1 LGHDT and CDR2 YNNKEL (reference sequence). CDR3: CASSQIGLGRPVTDTQYF. CDR3 DNA: TGTGCCAGCAGCCAGATCGGACTTGGGCGTCCAGTCACAGATACGCAGTATTTT.

A single count supports this clonotype. The chain joins TRBV4-1 to TRBJ2-7, with D hard to call. V lost 2 bases and J 3 bases, leaving 14 bases between the germline ends. Germline CDR1 and CDR2: MGHRA and YSYEKL. The CDR3 is made up of 15 amino acids. Written as DNA, the CDR3 is TGCGCCAGCAGCCAACTATTTGGAAGTAGCTACGAGCAGTACTTC. Residues: CASSQLFGSSYEQYF.

The chain combines TRBV15 with TRBJ1-5; no definite D call. Germline values: CDR1 LNHNV, CDR2 YYDKDF (reference sequence). V lost 2 bases and J 0 bases, leaving 5 bases between the germline ends. The CDR3 sequence is 14 residues long. CDR3 loop: CATSRTNSNQPQHF. CDR3 coding DNA: TGTGCCACCAGCAGAACTAATAGCAATCAGCCCCAGCATTTT.

The V and J genes are TRBV10-2 and TRBJ2-3; possible D gene TRBD2, 6 bases. The germline gives CDR1 WSHSY, CDR2 SAAADI. V shed 1 base and J shed 1 base, with 9 bases lying between them. This CDR3 comprises 15 residues. The CDR3 nucleotides read TGCGCCAGCAGTGAGTGGGAGCGGGGCACAGATACGCAGTATTTT. It is translated as CASSEWERGTDTQYF.

This clonotype has a count of ten or more. At one end, the junction sequence differs from germline, possibly due to a read error. CDR3 sequence: CASSFALNYEQYF. CDR3 bases: TGTGCTAGCAGCTTCGCGCTCAATTACGAGCAGTACTTC. This chain connects TRBV7-7 to TRBJ2-7; no clear D gene. CDR1 SSHAT and CDR2 FNYEAQ come from the germline V gene (reference sequence). The CDR3 totals 13 residues.

The chain employs TRBV6-4 and TRBJ2-1, with 10 nucleotides matching TRBD1. The CDR3 totals 16 residues. Trimming cost V 2 bases and J 2 bases; bases outside gene matches: 3. Germline V gives CDR1 MRHNA, CDR2 SNTAGT. CDR3 nucleotide sequence: TGTGCCAGCAGTGACCACGGGACAGGGGCCTACAATGAGCAGTTCTTC. Protein: CASSDHGTGAYNEQFF.

The chain recombines TRBV19 with TRBJ2-1; 8 bases agree with TRBD2. Germline V lookup: CDR1 LNHDA, CDR2 SQIVND (reference sequence). Trimming cost V 6 bases and J 7 bases; bases outside gene matches: 8. This CDR3 contains 14 residues. The CDR3 DNA is TGTGCCAGTAGCGGCGGGAGGCGTCGGAATGAGCAGTTCTTC. Translating gives CASSGGRRRNEQFF. The variable domain in full, completed from reference TRBV19 and TRBJ2-1, reads DGGITQSPKYLFRKEGQNVTLSCEQNLNHDAMYWYRQDPGQGLRLIYYSQIVNDFQKGDIAEGYSVSREKKESFPLTVTSAQKNPTAFYLCASSGGRRRNEQFFGPGTRLTVL.

This clonotype was counted many times. The gene calls are TRBV7-2 and TRBJ2-3, with D possibly matching TRBD2 (7 bases). This CDR3 is 16 amino acids long. Looked up from germline, CDR1 is SGHTA and CDR2 is FQGNSA. The V gene lost 5 bases and the J gene lost 6 bases, with 21 bases spanning the gap. DNA of the CDR3: TGTGCCAGCAGCCCCTTTGAGGGGGGGAGAACGGATACGCAGTATTTT. Translated: CASSPFEGGRTDTQYF.

This clonotype has at least ten counts. The chain recombines TRBV30 with TRBJ2-1; 15 nucleotides line up with TRBD2. CDR1 is GTSNPN, CDR2 SVGIG, per germline (reference sequence). CDR3 length: 17 residues. After removal of 1 base from V and 9 bases from J, the junction contained 10 bases not matched to a gene. The CDR3 DNA reads TGTGCCTGGAGTGCCGATAGGACTAGCGGGAGGGTGGGTGAGCAGTTCTTC. Its protein product is CAWSADRTSGRVGEQFF.

In this sample, this clonotype turned up a few times. The rearrangement links TRBV19 to TRBJ2-5; D not certain. The CDR3 covers 15 residues. Germline V CDR1 and CDR2: LNHDA, SQIVND (reference sequence). The germline V and J ends were trimmed by 5 bases and 3 bases, with 16 bases remaining between them. CDR3 residues: CASSSDPSSKETQYF. The CDR3 region has the DNA TGTGCCAGTAGTTCGGACCCATCAAGCAAAGAGACCCAGTACTTC. The complete variable domain, with remaining parts taken from reference TRBV19 and TRBJ2-5, reads DGGITQSPKYLFRKEGQNVTLSCEQNLNHDAMYWYRQDPGQGLRLIYYSQIVNDFQKGDIAEGYSVSREKKESFPLTVTSAQKNPTAFYLCASSSDPSSKETQYFGPGTRLLVL.

V and J are TRBV16 and TRBJ1-3; D gene ambiguous. Germline lookup yields CDR1 KGHSY and CDR2 FQNENV. The CDR3 contains 15 residues. V lost 0 bases, J lost 3 bases, and 9 bases lay in between. The CDR3 nucleotides read TGTGCCAGCAGCCAATCGCAACACAGTGGAAACACCATATATTTT. Protein sequence: CASSQSQHSGNTIYF.

This clonotype has more than one count but fewer than ten. The V and J genes are TRBV6-2 or TRBV6-3 and TRBJ2-7; D unresolved. Deletions cut 5 bases from V and 4 bases from J, with 6 bases between. The CDR3 contains 11 residues. The germline CDR1 and CDR2 sequences are MNHEY and SVGEGT. The CDR3 sequence is CASSTEYEQYF. In DNA, the CDR3 is TGTGCCAGCAGTACAGAATACGAGCAGTACTTC.

The V and J genes are TRBV7-9 and TRBJ1-1, with TRBD1 identical over 10 bases. J gave up 7 bases and V 4 bases, and 9 bases lay outside the gene matches. This CDR3 spans 15 amino acids. CDR1 is SEHNR and CDR2 is FQNEAQ in the germline V gene (reference sequence). CDR3 sequence (DNA): TGTGCCAGCAGCTACCGGGACAGGGGAACCGTTGAAGCTTTCTTT. This gives the protein CASSYRDRGTVEAFF.

The chain combines TRBV7-9 with TRBJ2-6, with D maybe TRBD2 (5 bases). Germline V gene sequence: CDR1 SEHNR, CDR2 FQNEAQ (reference sequence). This CDR3 spans 16 amino acids. Trimming stripped 2 bases from V and 2 bases from J, with 10 bases between. DNA for the CDR3: TGTGCCAGCAGCTTACGCATCGGGGCTGGGGCCAACGTCCTGACTTTC. This gives the protein CASSLRIGAGANVLTF.

This clonotype was counted many times. V gene TRBV5-1 combines with J gene TRBJ2-5, with a tentative D call TRBD1 (6 bases). The germline CDR1 and CDR2 sequences are SGHRS and YFSETQ. This CDR3 contains 12 residues. V lost 5 bases and J lost 4, with 9 bases in between. As DNA, the CDR3 is TGCGCCAGCAGATGGGGGCGAGAGACCCAGTACTTC. Its protein is CASRWGRETQYF.

The chain has TRBV6-5 and TRBJ1-4; no reliable D call. This CDR3 is 13 amino acids long. In germline, CDR1 is MNHEY, CDR2 SVGAGI. V gave up 3 bases and J gave up 5 bases, with 7 bases separating them. The CDR3 nucleotides read TGTGCCAGCAGTTATTCCCTAAATGAAAAACTGTTTTTT. Protein sequence: CASSYSLNEKLFF.

This chain connects TRBV27 to TRBJ1-1, with D uncertain. The CDR3 contains 15 residues. Germline loops: CDR1 MNHEY, CDR2 SMNVEV (reference sequence). The V and J ends lost 2 bases and 5 bases respectively, with 15 bases between them. CDR3 protein: CASSLRAAIRTEAFF. The CDR3 DNA follows: TGTGCCAGCAGTTTAAGGGCAGCGATCCGGACTGAAGCTTTCTTT.

This clonotype was seen many times. The gene calls are TRBV12-3 or TRBV12-4 and TRBJ1-5, with unresolved D. V lost 7 bases, J lost 0 bases, and 7 bases lay in between. The CDR3 runs 13 residues. CDR3 sequence reads: CASNPSSNQPQHF. The CDR3 DNA is TGTGCCAGCAACCCTAGTAGCAATCAGCCCCAGCATTTT.

This clonotype has at least ten counts. The V call is TRBV29-1, the J call TRBJ2-1; D gene uncertain. From germline, CDR1 is SQVTM and CDR2 ANQGSEA. This CDR3 has 14 residues. The ends were cut back, 3 bases at V and 8 bases at J, with 17 bases in the middle. In nucleotides, the CDR3 is TGCAGCGTTGACGTGGACGAACTGGCCTATGAGCAGTTCTTC. Translation gives CSVDVDELAYEQFF.